The 15 T cell receptor beta chains in this list originate from one sample, sequenced in a study of monozygotic twins with inflammatory bowel disease. TCRdb derives one entry per CDR3 protein from the 5' RACE reads, leaving out DNA. Its clone listing holds some 400,000 distinct CDR3 sequences. The sample comprised blood. These receptors originate from a human donor with ulcerative colitis or Crohn's disease, or a healthy co-twin of an affected twin (not recorded which).

The chain links TRBV6-2 or TRBV6-3 to TRBJ2-7; TCRdb's D call of TRBD2 is untestable without DNA. The CDR3 loop spans 13 amino acids. Germline V gene data show CDR1 as MNHEY and CDR2 as SVGEGT. The CDR3 sequence: CASSTGGPYEQYF.

The V and J genes are TRBV5-1 and TRBJ2-3; TCRdb indicates TRBD1, and absent DNA this call remains unverified. The CDR3 is made up of 16 amino acids. The germline gives CDR1 SGHRS, CDR2 YFSETQ. CDR3 protein: CASSVSGQGYTDTQYF.

This CDR3 is CASSDLDRGVYNEQFF. The chain uses TRBV5-1 and TRBJ2-1; TCRdb indicates TRBD1, and absent DNA this call remains unverified. The CDR3 is made up of 16 amino acids. Looked up from germline, CDR1 is SGHRS and CDR2 is YFSETQ.

The chain couples TRBV6-6 to TRBJ1-6. The CDR3 totals 12 residues. The V gene's germline CDR1 is MNHNY and CDR2 SVGAGI (reference sequence). CDR3 sequence: CASSYSNSPLHF.

The chain carries TRBV2 and TRBJ2-1; TCRdb indicates TRBD1, and absent DNA this call remains unverified. Germline assignment: CDR1 SNHLY and CDR2 FYNNEI. The CDR3 has 15 amino acids. CDR3: CASKTGTGTYNEQFF.

The chain combines TRBV2 with TRBJ1-5. The CDR3 is 15 residues long. Germline V lookup: CDR1 SNHLY, CDR2 FYNNEI. The CDR3: CASSGREYSNQPQHF.

The chain employs TRBV5-1 and TRBJ1-2. The CDR3 runs to 14 residues. In germline, CDR1 is SGHRS, CDR2 YFSETQ. This CDR3 reads CASSLAPENYGYTF. Using reference TRBV5-1 and TRBJ1-2 for the parts outside the CDR3, the full variable domain is KAGVTQTPRYLIKTRGQQVTLSCSPISGHRSVSWYQQTPGQGLQFLFEYFSETQRNKGNFPGRFSGRQFSNSRSEMNVSTLELGDSALYLCASSLAPENYGYTFGSGTRLTVV.

The chain is built from TRBV16 and TRBJ2-1; TCRdb names TRBD1, which stays unverified in the absence of DNA. Germline CDR1 reads KGHSY; CDR2 reads FQNENV. This CDR3 is 16 amino acids long. CDR3 region: CASSPPGGSTYNEQFF.

V and J are TRBV5-1 and TRBJ2-3; TCRdb gives TRBD1 as the D gene, but with no DNA this cannot be confirmed. The germline CDR1 and CDR2 sequences are SGHRS and YFSETQ. This CDR3 region has 16 residues. Here the CDR3 reads CASSLGQPPSTDTQYF.

Here the CDR3 reads CSARDVASGAYEQYF. The J gene is TRBJ2-7, the V gene TRBV20-1; TCRdb's D call, TRBD2, is unchecked because there is no DNA. The CDR3 has 15 amino acids. Per the germline V gene, CDR1 is DFQATT and CDR2 is SNEGSKA (reference sequence).

This CDR3 is CASSLLPGGPGTDTQYF. This chain connects TRBV14 to TRBJ2-3; the D call from TCRdb, TRBD1, cannot be confirmed without DNA. Germline CDR1 SGHDN, CDR2 FVKESK. There are 17 residues in the CDR3.

This sequence joins TRBV7-2 and TRBJ1-3; no DNA is available, so the TRBD1 call from TCRdb remains unchecked. The CDR3 is 14 residues long. Per germline, CDR1 SGHTA and CDR2 FQGNSA. This CDR3 reads CASSTLGSGNTIYF.

J is TRBJ2-2 and V is TRBV3-1; TCRdb returns TRBD2, unconfirmable since there is no DNA. From germline, CDR1 is LGHDT and CDR2 YNNKEL (reference sequence). The CDR3 contains 15 residues. The CDR3 loop is CASSRLASETGELFF.

The V gene is TRBV12-3 or TRBV12-4, the J gene TRBJ1-5. The CDR3 totals 16 residues. CDR3 in amino acids: CASSLGIGSSNQPQHF.

CDR3 loop: CASSLYQGEKLFF. The genes are TRBV7-2 and TRBJ1-4; TCRdb indicates TRBD1, and absent DNA this call remains unverified. CDR3 length: 13 residues. The germline V gene encodes CDR1 SGHTA and CDR2 FQGNSA.